The clone carrying this TCR beta chain was observed a single time. Its antigen is not identified. The primer mix had 60 V beta and 13 J beta primers. The data were produced by immunoSEQ multiplex PCR, yet TCRdb's version contains in-frame clones alone and is incomplete. The sample lists about 49,000 clones; 85% to 90% were seen once. The data are from a study of glioma-infiltrating T cells after dendritic cell vaccination. About the study: Dendritic cell vaccine was injected intradermally three times, biweekly. Study-level points and caveats: Survival was not directly related to TCR clonality in these patients.

The input for sequencing was blood, taken before dendritic cell vaccination. This receptor was taken from a human donor with glioblastoma.

The DNA of the CDR3 is TGTGCCAGCATTGGGGGCGGGAGCGTCGGGAACACCGGGGAGCTGTTTTTT. Its protein is CASIGGGSVGNTGELFF. The chain employs TRBV25-1 and TRBJ2-2; weak D call: TRBD2 (7 bases). The CDR3 totals 17 residues. CDR1 is MGHDK and CDR2 is SYGVNS in the germline V gene. V was pared by 7 bases and J by 1 base, with 19 bases between.